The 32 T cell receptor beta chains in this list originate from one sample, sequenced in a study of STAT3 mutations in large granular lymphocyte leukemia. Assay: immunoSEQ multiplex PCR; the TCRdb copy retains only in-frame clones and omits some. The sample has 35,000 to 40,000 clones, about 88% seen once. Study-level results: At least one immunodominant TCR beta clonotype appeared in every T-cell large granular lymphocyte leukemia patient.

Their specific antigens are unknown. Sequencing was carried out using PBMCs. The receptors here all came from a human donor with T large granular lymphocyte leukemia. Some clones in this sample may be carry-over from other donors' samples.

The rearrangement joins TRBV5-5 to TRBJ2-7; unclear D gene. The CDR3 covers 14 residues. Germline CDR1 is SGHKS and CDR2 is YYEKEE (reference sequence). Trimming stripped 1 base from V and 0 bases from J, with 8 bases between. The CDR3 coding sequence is TGTGCCAGCAGCTTGCGCCGGATCTCCTACGAGCAGTACGTC. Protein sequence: CASSLRRISYEQYV.

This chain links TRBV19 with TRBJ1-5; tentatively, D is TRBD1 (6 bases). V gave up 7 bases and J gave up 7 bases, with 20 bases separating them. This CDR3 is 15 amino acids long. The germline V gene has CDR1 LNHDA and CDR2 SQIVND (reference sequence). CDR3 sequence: CASMTRGGWQQPQHF. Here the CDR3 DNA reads TGTGCCAGTATGACACGTGGGGGCTGGCAGCAGCCCCAGCATTTT.

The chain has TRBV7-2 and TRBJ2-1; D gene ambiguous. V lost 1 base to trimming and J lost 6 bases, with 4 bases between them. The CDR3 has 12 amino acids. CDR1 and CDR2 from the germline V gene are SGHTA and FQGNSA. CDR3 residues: CASSLVGNEQFF. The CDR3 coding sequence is TGTGCCAGCAGCTTAGTCGGCAATGAGCAGTTCTTC.

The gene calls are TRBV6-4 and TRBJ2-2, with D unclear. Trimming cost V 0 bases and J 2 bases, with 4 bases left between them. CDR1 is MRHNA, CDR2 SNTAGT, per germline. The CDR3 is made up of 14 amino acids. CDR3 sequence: CASSDSYNTGELFF. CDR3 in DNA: TGTGCCAGCAGTGACTCCTATAACACCGGGGAGCTGTTTTTT.

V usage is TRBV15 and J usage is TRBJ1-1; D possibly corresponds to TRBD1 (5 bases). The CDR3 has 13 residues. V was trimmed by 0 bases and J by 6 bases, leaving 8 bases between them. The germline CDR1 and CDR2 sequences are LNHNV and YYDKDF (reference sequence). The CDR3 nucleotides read TGTGCCACCAGCAGAGAGGGACTTGCTGAAGCTTTCTTT. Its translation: CATSREGLAEAFF.

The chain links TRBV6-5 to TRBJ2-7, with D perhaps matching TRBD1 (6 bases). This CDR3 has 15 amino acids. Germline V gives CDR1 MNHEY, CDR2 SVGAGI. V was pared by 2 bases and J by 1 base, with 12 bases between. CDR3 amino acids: CASSYASTGSYEQYF. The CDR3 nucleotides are TGTGCCAGCAGTTACGCATCAACAGGGTCCTACGAGCAGTACTTC.

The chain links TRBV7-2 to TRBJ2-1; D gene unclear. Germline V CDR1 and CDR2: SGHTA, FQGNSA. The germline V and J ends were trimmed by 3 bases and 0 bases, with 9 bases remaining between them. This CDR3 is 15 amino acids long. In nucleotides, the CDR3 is TGTGCCAGCAGCTTTGGGGATCCCTCCTACAATGAGCAGTTCTTC. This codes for CASSFGDPSYNEQFF.

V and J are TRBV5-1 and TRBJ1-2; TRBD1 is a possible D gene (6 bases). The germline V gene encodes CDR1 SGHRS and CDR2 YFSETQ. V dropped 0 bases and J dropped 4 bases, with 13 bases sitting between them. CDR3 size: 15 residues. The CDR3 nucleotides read TGCGCCAGCAGCTTGGAGGTGAGGGGGTTCTATGGCTACACCTTC. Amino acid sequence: CASSLEVRGFYGYTF. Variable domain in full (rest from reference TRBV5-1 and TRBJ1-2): KAGVTQTPRYLIKTRGQQVTLSCSPISGHRSVSWYQQTPGQGLQFLFEYFSETQRNKGNFPGRFSGRQFSNSRSEMNVSTLELGDSALYLCASSLEVRGFYGYTFGSGTRLTVV.

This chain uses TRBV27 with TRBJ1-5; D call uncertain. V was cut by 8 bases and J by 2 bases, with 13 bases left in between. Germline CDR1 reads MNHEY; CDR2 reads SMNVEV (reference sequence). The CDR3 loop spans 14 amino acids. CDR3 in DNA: TGTGCCAGCTCCAGTATCGGGGGCAATCAGCCCCAGCATTTT. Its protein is CASSSIGGNQPQHF.

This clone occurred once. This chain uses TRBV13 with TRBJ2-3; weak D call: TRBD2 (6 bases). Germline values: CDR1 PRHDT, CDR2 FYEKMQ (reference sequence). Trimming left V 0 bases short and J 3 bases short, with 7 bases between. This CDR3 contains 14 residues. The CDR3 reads CASSLGRGTDTQYF. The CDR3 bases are TGTGCCAGCAGCTTAGGGCGGGGTACAGATACGCAGTATTTT.

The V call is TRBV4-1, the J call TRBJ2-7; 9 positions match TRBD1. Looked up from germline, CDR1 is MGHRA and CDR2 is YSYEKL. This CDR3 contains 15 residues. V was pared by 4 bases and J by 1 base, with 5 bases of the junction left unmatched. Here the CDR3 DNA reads TGCGCCAGCAGCCTTTCGGGACAGGGATCCTACGAGCAGTACTTC. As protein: CASSLSGQGSYEQYF.

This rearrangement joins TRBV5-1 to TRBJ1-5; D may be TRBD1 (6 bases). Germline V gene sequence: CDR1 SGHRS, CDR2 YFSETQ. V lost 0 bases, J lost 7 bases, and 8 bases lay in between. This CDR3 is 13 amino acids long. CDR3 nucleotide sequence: TGCGCCAGCAGCTTGGGGGGGCCCCAGCCCCAGCATTTT. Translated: CASSLGGPQPQHF.

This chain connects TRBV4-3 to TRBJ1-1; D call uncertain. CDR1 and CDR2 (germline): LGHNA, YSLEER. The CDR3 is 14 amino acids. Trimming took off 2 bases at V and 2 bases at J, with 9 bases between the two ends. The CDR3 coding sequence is TGCGCCAGCAGCCAATCAGCAGTAAACACTGAAGCTTTCTTT. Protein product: CASSQSAVNTEAFF.

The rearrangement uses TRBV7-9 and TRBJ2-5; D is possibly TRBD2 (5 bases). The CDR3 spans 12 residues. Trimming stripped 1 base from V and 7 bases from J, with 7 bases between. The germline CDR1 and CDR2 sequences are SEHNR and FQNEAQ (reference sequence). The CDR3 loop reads CASSLEEATQYF. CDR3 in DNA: TGTGCCAGCAGCTTAGAGGAGGCGACCCAGTACTTC.

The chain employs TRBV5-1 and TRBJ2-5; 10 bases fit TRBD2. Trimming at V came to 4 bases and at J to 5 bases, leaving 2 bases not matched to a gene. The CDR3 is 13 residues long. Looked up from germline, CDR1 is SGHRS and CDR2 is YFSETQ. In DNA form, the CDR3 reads TGCGCCAGCAGCCAGCGGGGGGGCGAGACCCAGTACTTC. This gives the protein CASSQRGGETQYF.

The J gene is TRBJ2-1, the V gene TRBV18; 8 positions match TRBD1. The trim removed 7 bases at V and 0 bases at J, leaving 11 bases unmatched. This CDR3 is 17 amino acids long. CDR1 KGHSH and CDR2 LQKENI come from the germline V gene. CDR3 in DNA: TGTGCCAGCTTCGGGGGACAGGCGGTTACCTCCTACAATGAGCAGTTCTTC. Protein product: CASFGGQAVTSYNEQFF. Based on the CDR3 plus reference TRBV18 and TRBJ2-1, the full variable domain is NAGVMQNPRHLVRRRGQEARLRCSPMKGHSHVYWYRQLPEEGLKFMVYLQKENIIDESGMPKERFSAEFPKEGPSILRIQQVVRGDSAAYFCASFGGQAVTSYNEQFFGPGTRLTVL.

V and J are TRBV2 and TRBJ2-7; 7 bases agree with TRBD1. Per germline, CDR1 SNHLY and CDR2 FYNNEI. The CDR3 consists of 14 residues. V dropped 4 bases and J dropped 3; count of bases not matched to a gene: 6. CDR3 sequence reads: CASSARQGSYEQYV. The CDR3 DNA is TGTGCCAGCAGTGCCCGACAGGGAAGCTACGAGCAGTACGTC.

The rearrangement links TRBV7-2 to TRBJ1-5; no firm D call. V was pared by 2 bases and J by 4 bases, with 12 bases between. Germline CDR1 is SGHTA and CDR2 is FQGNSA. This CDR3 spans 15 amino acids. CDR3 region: CASSLLQYPNQPQHF. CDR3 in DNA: TGTGCCAGCAGCTTACTGCAGTACCCTAATCAGCCCCAGCATTTT.

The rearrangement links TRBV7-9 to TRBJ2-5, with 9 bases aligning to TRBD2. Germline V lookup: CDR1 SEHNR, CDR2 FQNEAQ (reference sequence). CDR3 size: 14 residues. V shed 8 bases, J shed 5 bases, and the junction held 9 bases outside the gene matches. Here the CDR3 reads CASSASGVRETQYF. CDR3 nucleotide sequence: TGTGCCAGCTCAGCTAGCGGGGTGCGGGAGACCCAGTACTTC.

In DNA form, the CDR3 reads TGCGCCAGCAGCTTCCGACAGGGGGCAACTAATGAAAAACTGTTTTTT. Translating gives CASSFRQGATNEKLFF. V and J are TRBV5-1 and TRBJ1-4; 9 positions match TRBD1. The V segment lost 2 bases and the J segment 0 bases; nucleotides outside the gene matches: 2. This CDR3 comprises 16 residues. CDR1 is SGHRS and CDR2 is YFSETQ in the germline V gene.

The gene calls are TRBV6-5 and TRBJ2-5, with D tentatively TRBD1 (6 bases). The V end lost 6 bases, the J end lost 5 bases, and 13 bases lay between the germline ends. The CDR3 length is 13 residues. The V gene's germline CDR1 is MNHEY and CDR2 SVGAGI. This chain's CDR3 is CASRRTVGETQYF. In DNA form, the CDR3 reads TGTGCCAGCAGGCGGACAGTTGGCGAGACCCAGTACTTC.

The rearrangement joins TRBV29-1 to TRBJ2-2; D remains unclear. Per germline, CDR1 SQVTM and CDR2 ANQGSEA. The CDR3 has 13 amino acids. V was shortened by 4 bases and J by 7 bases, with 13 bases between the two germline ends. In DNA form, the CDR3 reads TGCAGCGTTGCGGCCGCCAAGGGCGGGGAGCTGTTTTTT. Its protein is CSVAAAKGGELFF.

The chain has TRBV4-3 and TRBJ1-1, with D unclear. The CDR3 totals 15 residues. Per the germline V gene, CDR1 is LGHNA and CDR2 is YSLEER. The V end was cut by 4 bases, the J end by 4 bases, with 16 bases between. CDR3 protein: CASSPSRWLSTEAFF. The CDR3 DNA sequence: TGCGCCAGCAGCCCCTCTCGTTGGCTGAGCACTGAAGCTTTCTTT.

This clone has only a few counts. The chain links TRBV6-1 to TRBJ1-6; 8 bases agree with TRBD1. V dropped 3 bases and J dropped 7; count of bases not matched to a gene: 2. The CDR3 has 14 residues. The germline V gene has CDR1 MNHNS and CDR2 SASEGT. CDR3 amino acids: CASSDRQGNSPLHF. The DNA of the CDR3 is TGTGCCAGCAGTGATAGACAGGGGAATTCACCCCTCCACTTT.

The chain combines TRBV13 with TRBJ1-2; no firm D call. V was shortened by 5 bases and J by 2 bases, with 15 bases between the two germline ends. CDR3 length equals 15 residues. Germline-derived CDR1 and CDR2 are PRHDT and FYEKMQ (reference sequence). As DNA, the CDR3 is TGTGCCAGCAGCGCGACCGGGCAGGTGAACTATGGCTACACCTTC. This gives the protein CASSATGQVNYGYTF.

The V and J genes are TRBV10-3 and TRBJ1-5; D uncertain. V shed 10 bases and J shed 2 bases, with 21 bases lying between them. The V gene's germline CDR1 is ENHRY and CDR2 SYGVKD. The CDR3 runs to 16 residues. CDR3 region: CATQEGVNNGNQPQHF. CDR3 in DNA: TGTGCCACCCAAGAGGGTGTAAATAATGGCAATCAGCCCCAGCATTTT.

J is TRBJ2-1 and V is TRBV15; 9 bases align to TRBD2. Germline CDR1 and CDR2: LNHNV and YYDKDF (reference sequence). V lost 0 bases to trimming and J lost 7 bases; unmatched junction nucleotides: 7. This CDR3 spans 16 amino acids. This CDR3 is CATSRDSGGGVNEQFF. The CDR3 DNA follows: TGTGCCACCAGCAGAGATTCCGGCGGGGGGGTAAATGAGCAGTTCTTC.

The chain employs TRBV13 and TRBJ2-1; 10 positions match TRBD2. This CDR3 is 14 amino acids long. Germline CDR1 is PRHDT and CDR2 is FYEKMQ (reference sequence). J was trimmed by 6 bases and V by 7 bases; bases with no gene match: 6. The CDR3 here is CASIERGGSNEQFF. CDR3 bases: TGTGCCAGCATCGAGCGGGGGGGGAGCAATGAGCAGTTCTTC.

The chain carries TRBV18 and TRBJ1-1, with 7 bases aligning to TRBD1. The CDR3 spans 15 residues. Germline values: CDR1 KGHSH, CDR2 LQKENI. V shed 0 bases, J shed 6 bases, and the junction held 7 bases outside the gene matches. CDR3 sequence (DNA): TGTGCCAGCTCACCACCGCGAGGGGGCGGGTCTGAAGCTTTCTTT. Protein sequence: CASSPPRGGGSEAFF.

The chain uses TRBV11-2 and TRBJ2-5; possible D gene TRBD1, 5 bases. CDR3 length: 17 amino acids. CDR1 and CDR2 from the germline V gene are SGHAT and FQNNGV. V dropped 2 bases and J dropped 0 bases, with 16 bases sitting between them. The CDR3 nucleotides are TGTGCCAGCAGCTTACCCCGACAGCTGGGGTACCAAGAGACCCAGTACTTC. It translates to CASSLPRQLGYQETQYF.

CDR3 sequence reads: CASSSSGNTEAFF. CDR3 in DNA: TGTGCCAGCAGTTCTTCAGGGAACACTGAAGCTTTCTTT. V and J are TRBV2 and TRBJ1-1; D is unresolved. CDR1 is SNHLY and CDR2 is FYNNEI in the germline V gene. The V and J ends lost 5 bases and 1 base respectively, with 8 bases between them. The CDR3 length is 13 residues.

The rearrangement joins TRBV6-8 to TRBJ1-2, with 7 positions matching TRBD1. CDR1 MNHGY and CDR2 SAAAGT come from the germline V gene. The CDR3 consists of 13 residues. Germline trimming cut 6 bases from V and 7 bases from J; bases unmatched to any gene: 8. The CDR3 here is CASRLLDRPGYTF. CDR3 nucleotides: TGTGCCAGCAGACTCCTGGACAGGCCTGGCTACACCTTC.